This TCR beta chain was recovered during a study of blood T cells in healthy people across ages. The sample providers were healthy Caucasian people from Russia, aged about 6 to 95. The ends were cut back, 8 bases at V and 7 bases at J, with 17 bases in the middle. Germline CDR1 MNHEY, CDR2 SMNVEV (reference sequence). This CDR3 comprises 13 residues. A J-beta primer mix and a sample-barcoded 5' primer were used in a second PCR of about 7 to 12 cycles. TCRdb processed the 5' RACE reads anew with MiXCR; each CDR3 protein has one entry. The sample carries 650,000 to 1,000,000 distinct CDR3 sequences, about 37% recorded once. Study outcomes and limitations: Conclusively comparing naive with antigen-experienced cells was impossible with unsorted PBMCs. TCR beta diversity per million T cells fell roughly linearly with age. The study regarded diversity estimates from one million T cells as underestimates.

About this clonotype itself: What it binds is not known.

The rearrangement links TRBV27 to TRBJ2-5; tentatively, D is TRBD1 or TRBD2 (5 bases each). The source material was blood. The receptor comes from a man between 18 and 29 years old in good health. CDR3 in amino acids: CASADRGLGTQYF. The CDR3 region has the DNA TGTGCCAGCGCAGATCGGGGCCTAGGGACCCAGTACTTC.